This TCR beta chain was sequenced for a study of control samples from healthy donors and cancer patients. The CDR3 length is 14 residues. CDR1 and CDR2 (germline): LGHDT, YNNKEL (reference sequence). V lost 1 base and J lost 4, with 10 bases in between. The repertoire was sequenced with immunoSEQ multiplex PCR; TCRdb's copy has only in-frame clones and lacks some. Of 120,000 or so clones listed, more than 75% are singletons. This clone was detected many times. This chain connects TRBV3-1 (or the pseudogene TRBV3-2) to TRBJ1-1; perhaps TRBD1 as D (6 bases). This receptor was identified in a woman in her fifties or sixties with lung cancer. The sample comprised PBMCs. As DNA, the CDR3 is TGTGCCAGCAGCCAAGGGACAGCAGGCACTGAAGCTTTCTTT. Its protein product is CASSQGTAGTEAFF.